This T cell receptor (beta chain) was captured in a study of vaccination effects on CD4 cells after COVID-19 (dated by TCRdb to the early 2020s). Background on the whole study: Across the study, the median time from the second dose to post-vaccine sampling was 72 days (range 14 to 241). The study compared SARS-CoV-2 spike-specific CD4+ TCR repertoires before and after mRNA vaccination in COVID-19 convalescent patients and infection-naive vaccine recipients. A total of 9 to 11 COVID-19 convalescent patients and a handful of SARS-CoV-2-naive healthy vaccine recipients were included in the full study. In the study, cultures from other donors were sequenced using the Oncomine TCR Beta short-read assay on an Illumina iSeq 100.

General findings and caveats noted by the study authors: Only a small number of convalescent patients were included, and no early post-infection timepoints were available, which limited the study. Clones induced by infection and clones induced by vaccination both contracted markedly at late timepoints after vaccination, which fits with T cell responses waning over time. In healthy vaccine recipients, vaccine-induced clones were almost all SARS-CoV-2 mono-reactive, with only 1 of 255 cross-reactive with common cold coronaviruses.

To identify antigen-specific CD4+ T cell clonotypes by their expansion, the ViraFEST assay first stimulated PBMC with viral peptide pools and then applied TCR sequencing. After about 10 days of culture, CD4+ T cells were isolated with the EasySep CD4+ T cell isolation kit. Each participant received two doses of an mRNA SARS-CoV-2 vaccine, either BNT162b2 or mRNA-1273. Negative nucleocapsid antibody results before and after vaccination confirmed that the healthy vaccine recipients had no prior SARS-CoV-2 infection. A few million PBMC per well were cultured with about 10 ug/ml peptides in IMDM containing around 5% human AB serum, about 10 IU/ml IL-2 and gentamicin. Half of the culture medium was replaced with fresh IL-2-containing medium on days 3 and 7. Unless noted otherwise, every peptide stimulation condition was cultured in triplicate wells. Using Ficoll-Paque Plus gradient centrifugation, PBMC were separated from whole blood and then either used fresh or cryopreserved at -140C. The overlapping peptide pools covered the spike proteins of SARS-CoV-2 as well as those of the common cold coronaviruses HCoV-NL63, HCoV-OC43 and HCoV-229E. The QIAamp micro DNA kit was used to extract genomic DNA from the cultured CD4+ T cells.

Looking up the germline V gene yields CDR1 MNHNS and CDR2 SASEGT. There are 13 amino acids in the CDR3, from cysteine to phenylalanine inclusive. Of the read, only the CDR3 DNA is kept; its 39 bases are in frame from base 1. V is cut by 3 bases and J by 7 bases, and the space between the germline ends is 12 bases. To prepare the library, the immunoSEQ multiplex PCR assay was applied. DNA from the cultured, isolated CD4+ T cells was subjected to TCR beta CDR3 sequencing. The authors' pipeline ran thus. Non-productive TCR sequences were discarded, and reads were trimmed to the CDR3 region, with only CDR3s of 7 or more amino acids retained. Antigen-specific clonotypes were identified with the MANAFEST web app by comparing expansion in peptide wells against reference cultures. To be called positive, a clone needed expansion at FDR<0.05 compared with the reference and with all other wells, an odds ratio greater than 5, and a frequency greater than 0.1% in two replicate wells. Clonotypes significantly expanded in SARS-CoV-2 spike wells and in at least one common cold coronavirus spike condition were defined as cross-reactive. Using the stringdist R package, CDR3 similarity was measured by Levenshtein distance, and unrooted trees were constructed with ape in R 3.6.1. TCRdb retrieved this table from immuneACCESS and kept in-frame rearrangements only. Not all clones are present; in checked studies, unresolved V genes account for under half, and no reason is known for the remainder. The V and J calls and clone size were taken over from that table, and D and trimming were inferred from the DNA. Across this sample there are approximately 29,000 clones, with around 79% seen only once. The ten largest account for roughly 10% of the sample.

Worth noting for this clone: Its antigen specificity is not known. Base qualities are missing; no much larger clone stands one base away.

The rearrangement joined TRBV6-1 to TRBJ1-2; D gene: possibly TRBD1, on 5 matching bases. The material sequenced was CD4+ T cells from PBMCs cultured with HCoV-NL63 spike peptides, taken after COVID-19 vaccination. Per the publication, the cell subset or site label means: HCoV-NL63 spike overlapping peptide pool stimulation. This sequence originates from a human donor who received a COVID-19 vaccine. CDR3 protein: CASSEQGSGGYTF. The sequenced DNA is TGTGCCAGCAGTGAGCAGGGCTCGGGTGGCTACACCTTC.